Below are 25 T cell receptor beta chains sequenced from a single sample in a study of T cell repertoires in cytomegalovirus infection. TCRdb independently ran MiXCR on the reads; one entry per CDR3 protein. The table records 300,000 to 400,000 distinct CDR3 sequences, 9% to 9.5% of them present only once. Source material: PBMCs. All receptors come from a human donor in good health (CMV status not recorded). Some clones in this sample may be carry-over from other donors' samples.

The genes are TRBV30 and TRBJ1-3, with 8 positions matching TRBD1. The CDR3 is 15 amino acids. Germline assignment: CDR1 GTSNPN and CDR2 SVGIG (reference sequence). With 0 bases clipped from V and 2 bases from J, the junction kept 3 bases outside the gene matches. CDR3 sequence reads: CAWSVVRGPGNTIYF. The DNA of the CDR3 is TGTGCCTGGAGTGTGGTCAGGGGGCCTGGAAACACCATATATTTT.

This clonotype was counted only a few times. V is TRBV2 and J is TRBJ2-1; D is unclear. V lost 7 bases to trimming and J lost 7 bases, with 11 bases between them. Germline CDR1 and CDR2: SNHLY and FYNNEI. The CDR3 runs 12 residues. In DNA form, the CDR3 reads TGTGCCAGCAATGAGAATTTAAATGAGCAGTTCTTC. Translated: CASNENLNEQFF.

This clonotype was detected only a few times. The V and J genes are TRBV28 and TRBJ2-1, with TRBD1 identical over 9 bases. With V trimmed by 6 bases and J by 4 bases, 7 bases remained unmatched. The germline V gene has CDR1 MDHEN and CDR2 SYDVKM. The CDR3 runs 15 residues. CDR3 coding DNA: TGTGCCAGCAGGGTACGGGACAGGGATTACAATGAGCAGTTCTTC. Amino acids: CASRVRDRDYNEQFF. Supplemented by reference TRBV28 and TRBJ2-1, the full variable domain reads DVKVTQSSRYLVKRTGEKVFLECVQDMDHENMFWYRQDPGLGLRLIYFSYDVKMKEKGDIPEGYSVSREKKERFSLILESASTNQTSMYLCASRVRDRDYNEQFFGPGTRLTVL.

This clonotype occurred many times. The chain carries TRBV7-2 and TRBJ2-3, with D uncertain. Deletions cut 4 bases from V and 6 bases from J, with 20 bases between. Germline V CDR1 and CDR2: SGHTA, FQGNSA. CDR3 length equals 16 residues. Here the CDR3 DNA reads TGTGCCAGCAGCTCGTTGGGCGGAGCACGCGTGGATACGCAGTATTTT. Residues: CASSSLGGARVDTQYF.

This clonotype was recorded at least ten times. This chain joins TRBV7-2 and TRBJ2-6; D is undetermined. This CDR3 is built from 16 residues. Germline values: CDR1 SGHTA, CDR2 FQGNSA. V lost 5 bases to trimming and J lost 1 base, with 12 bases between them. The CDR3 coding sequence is TGTGCCAGCAGCCCCTTAGCCCCTTCTGGGGCCAACGTCCTGACTTTC. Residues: CASSPLAPSGANVLTF.

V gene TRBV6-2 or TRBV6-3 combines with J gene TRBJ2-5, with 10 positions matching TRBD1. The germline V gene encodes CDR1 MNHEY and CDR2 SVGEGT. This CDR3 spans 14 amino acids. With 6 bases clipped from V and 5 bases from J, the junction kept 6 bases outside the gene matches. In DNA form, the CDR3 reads TGTGCCAGCAGACAACCGGGACAGGGGGAGACCCAGTACTTC. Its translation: CASRQPGQGETQYF.

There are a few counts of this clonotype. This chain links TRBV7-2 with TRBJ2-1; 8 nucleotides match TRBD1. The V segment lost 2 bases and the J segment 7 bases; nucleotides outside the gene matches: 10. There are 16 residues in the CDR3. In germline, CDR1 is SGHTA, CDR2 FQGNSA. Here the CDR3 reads CASSLQRPGGRNEQFF. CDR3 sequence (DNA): TGTGCCAGCAGCTTACAGCGGCCAGGGGGCAGGAATGAGCAGTTCTTC.

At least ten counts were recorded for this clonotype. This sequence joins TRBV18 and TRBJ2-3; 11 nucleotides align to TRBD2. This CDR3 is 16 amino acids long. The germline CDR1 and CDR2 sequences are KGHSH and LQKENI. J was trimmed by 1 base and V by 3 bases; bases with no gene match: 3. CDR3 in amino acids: CASSPLLAGGTDTQYF. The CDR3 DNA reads TGTGCCAGCTCACCGTTACTAGCGGGGGGCACAGATACGCAGTATTTT.

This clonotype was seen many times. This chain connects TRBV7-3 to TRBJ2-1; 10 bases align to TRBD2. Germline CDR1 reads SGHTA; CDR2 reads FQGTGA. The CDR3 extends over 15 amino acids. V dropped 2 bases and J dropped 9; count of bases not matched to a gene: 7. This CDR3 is CASSLGLAGEGEQFF. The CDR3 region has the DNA TGTGCCAGCAGCTTAGGGCTAGCGGGAGAGGGTGAGCAGTTCTTC. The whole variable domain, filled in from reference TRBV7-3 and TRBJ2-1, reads GAGVSQTPSNKVTEKGKYVELRCDPISGHTALYWYRQSLGQGPEFLIYFQGTGAADDSGLPNDRFFAVRPEGSVSTLKIQRTERGDSAVYLCASSLGLAGEGEQFFGPGTRLTVL.

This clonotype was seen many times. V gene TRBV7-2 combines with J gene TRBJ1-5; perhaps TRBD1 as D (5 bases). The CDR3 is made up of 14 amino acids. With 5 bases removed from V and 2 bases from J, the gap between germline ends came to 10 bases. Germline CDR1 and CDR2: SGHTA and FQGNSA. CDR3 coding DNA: TGTGCCAGCAGCCCGGGACGGCGCAATCAGCCCCAGCATTTT. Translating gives CASSPGRRNQPQHF.

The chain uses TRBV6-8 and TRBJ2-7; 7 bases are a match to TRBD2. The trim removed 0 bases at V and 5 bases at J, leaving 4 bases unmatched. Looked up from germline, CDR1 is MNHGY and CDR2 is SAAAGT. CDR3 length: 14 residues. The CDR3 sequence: CASSYSRESHEQYF. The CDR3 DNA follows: TGTGCCAGCAGTTACTCGCGGGAGTCCCACGAGCAGTACTTC.

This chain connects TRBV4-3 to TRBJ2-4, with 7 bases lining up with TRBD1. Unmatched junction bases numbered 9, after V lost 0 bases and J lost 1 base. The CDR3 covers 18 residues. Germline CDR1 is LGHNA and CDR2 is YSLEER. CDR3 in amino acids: CASSQDFPTGIAKNIQYF. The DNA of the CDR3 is TGCGCCAGCAGCCAAGATTTCCCGACAGGGATTGCCAAAAACATTCAGTACTTC.

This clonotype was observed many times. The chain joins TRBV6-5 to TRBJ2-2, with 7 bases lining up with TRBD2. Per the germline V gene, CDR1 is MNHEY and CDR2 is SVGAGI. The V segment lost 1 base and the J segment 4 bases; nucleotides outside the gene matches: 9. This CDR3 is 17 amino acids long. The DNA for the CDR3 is TGTGCCAGCAGTTACTACGGGGGAGGGTCGACCACCGGGGAGCTGTTTTTT. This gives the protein CASSYYGGGSTTGELFF.

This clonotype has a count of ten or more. The CDR3 DNA sequence: TGTGCCAGCAGCCCCGGGTGGGGGGCCTCCTACGAGCAGTACTTC. Amino acid sequence: CASSPGWGASYEQYF. This chain joins TRBV7-2 and TRBJ2-7; D is tentatively TRBD1 or TRBD2 (6 bases each). This CDR3 has 15 amino acids. Germline V gene lookup returns CDR1 SGHTA and CDR2 FQGNSA. V lost 5 bases and J 0 bases, leaving 14 bases between the germline ends.

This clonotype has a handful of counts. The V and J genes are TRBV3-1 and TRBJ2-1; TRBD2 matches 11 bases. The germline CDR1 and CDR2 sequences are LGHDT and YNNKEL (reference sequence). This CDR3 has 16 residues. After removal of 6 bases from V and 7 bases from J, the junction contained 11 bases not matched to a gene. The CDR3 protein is CASSSLLAGALNEQFF. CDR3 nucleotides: TGTGCCAGCAGTTCCTTACTAGCGGGAGCTTTAAATGAGCAGTTCTTC.

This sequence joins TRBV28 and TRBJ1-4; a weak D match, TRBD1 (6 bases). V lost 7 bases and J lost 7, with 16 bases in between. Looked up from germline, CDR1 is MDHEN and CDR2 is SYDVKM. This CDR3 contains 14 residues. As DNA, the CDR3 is TGTGCCAGCATCCCCGGGGGCGCGATTGAAAAACTGTTTTTT. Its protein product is CASIPGGAIEKLFF. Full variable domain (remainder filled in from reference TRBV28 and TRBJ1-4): DVKVTQSSRYLVKRTGEKVFLECVQDMDHENMFWYRQDPGLGLRLIYFSYDVKMKEKGDIPEGYSVSREKKERFSLILESASTNQTSMYLCASIPGGAIEKLFFGSGTQLSVL.

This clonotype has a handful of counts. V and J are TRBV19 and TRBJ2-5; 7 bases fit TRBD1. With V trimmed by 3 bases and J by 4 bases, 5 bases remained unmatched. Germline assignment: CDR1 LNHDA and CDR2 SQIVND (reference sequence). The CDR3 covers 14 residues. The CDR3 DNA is TGTGCCAGTAGTATGCCGGCAGGGGGAGAGACCCAGTACTTC. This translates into CASSMPAGGETQYF. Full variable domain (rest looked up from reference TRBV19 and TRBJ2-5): DGGITQSPKYLFRKEGQNVTLSCEQNLNHDAMYWYRQDPGQGLRLIYYSQIVNDFQKGDIAEGYSVSREKKESFPLTVTSAQKNPTAFYLCASSMPAGGETQYFGPGTRLLVL.

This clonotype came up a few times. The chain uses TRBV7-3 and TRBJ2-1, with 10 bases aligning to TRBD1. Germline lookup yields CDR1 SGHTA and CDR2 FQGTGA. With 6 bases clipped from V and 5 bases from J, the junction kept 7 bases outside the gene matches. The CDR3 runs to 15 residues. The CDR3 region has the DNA TGTGCCAGCAGGCCCGGGACAGGGGATAACAATGAGCAGTTCTTC. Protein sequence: CASRPGTGDNNEQFF.

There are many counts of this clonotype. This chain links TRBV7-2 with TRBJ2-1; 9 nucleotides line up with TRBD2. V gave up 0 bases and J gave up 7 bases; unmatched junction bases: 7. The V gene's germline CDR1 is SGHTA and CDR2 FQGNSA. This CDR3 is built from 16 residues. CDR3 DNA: TGTGCCAGCAGCTTAGCGGGCGGGAGGGCGGGGAATGAGCAGTTCTTC. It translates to CASSLAGGRAGNEQFF.

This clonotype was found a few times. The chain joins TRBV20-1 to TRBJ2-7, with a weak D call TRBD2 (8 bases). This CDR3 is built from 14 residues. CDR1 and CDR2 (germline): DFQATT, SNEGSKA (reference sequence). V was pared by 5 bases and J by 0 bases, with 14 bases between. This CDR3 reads CSALSGDSSYEQYF. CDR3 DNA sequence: TGCAGTGCTCTTAGCGGGGACAGCTCCTACGAGCAGTACTTC.

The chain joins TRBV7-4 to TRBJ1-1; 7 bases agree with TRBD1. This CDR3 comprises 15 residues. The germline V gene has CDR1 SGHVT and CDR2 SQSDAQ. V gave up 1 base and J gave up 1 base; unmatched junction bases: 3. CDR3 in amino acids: CASSLEAGGNTEAFF. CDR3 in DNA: TGTGCCAGCAGCTTAGAGGCAGGGGGGAACACTGAAGCTTTCTTT.

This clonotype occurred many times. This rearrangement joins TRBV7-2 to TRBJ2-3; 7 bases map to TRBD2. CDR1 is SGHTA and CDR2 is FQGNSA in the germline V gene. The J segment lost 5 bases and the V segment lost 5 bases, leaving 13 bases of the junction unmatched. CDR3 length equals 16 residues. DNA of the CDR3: TGTGCCAGCAGCGAACAGCCGGGACTATCTAGAGATACGCAGTATTTT. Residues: CASSEQPGLSRDTQYF.

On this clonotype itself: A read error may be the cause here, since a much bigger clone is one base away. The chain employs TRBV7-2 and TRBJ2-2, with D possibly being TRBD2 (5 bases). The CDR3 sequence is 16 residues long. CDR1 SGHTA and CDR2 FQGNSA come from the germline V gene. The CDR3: CASSGKGLLNTGELSF. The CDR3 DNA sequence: TGTGCCAGCAGCGGAAAAGGACTCCTGAACACCGGGGAGCTGTCTTTT.

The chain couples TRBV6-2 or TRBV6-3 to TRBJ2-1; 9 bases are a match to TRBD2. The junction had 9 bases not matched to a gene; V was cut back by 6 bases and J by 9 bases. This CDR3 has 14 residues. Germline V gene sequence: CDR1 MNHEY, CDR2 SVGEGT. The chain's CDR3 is CASSPSGNNPEQFF. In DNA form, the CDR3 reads TGTGCCAGCAGCCCTAGCGGGAATAACCCTGAGCAGTTCTTC.

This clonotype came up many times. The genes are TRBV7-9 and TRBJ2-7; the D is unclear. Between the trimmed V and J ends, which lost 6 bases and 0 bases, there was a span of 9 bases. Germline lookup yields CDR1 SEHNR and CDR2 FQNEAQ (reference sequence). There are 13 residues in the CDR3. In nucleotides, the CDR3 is TGTGCCAGCAGTTTTACTCCCTCCTACGAGCAGTACTTC. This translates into CASSFTPSYEQYF.